A selection of T cell receptor beta chains follows, all from one sample in a study of neoadjuvant nivolumab and ipilimumab in lung cancer. Assay: immunoSEQ multiplex PCR; the TCRdb copy retains only in-frame clones and omits some. Altogether about 18,000 clones are present, about 89% being singletons, with the ten largest covering approximately 2.1%. The source material was peripheral blood, sampled before neoadjuvant nivolumab, alone or with ipilimumab. Receptors originate from an adult with non-small cell lung cancer. Both conserved end residues are part of each CDR3. Each record gives: D gene, V gene, clone size, J gene, CDR3 protein, CDR3 DNA. A D gene is named only where the DNA matches it firmly. Some rows mark clone size as missing; the rest say once, few, many or name a class of expanded clone.

>TRBD1|TRBV18|once|TRBJ1-3
CASSGTGDGNTIYF
TGTGCCAGCTCTGGGACAGGGGACGGAAACACCATATATTTT
>TRBD1|TRBV7-9|NA|TRBJ2-7
CASSPPGQGGDEQYF
TGTGCCAGCAGCCCCCCCGGACAGGGGGGCGACGAGCAGTACTTC
>TRBD2|TRBV6-1|few|TRBJ2-2
CASSVGLASGELFF
TGTGCCAGCAGTGTCGGACTAGCATCCGGGGAGCTGTTTTTT
>TRBD1|TRBV29-1|NA|TRBJ1-2
CSQDRDAGGYTF
TGCAGCCAGGACAGGGACGCTGGTGGCTACACCTTC
>NA|TRBV7-6|NA|TRBJ2-7
CASSPRGRGGFYEQYF
TGTGCCAGCAGCCCCCGGGGGAGAGGGGGCTTCTACGAGCAGTACTTC
>NA|TRBV6-5|NA|TRBJ2-5
CASSPVQETQYF
TGTGCCAGCAGCCCCGTGCAAGAGACCCAGTACTTC
>NA|TRBV5-1|NA|TRBJ2-7
CASRGRLNSYEQYF
TGCGCCAGCCGCGGTAGGCTAAACAGTTACGAGCAGTACTTC
>NA|TRBV4-3|NA|TRBJ2-7
CASSQDLSGAGGSYEQYF
TGCGCCAGCAGCCAAGATTTAAGTGGGGCCGGAGGTAGCTACGAGCAGTACTTC
>NA|TRBV2|NA|TRBJ1-3
CASIFSAGGNTIYF
TGTGCCAGCATTTTTTCAGCAGGTGGAAACACCATATATTTT
>TRBD2|TRBV5-1|NA|TRBJ2-7
CASRAGLATNEQYF
TGCGCCAGCAGAGCGGGACTAGCAACAAACGAGCAGTACTTC
>TRBD2|TRBV6-1|NA|TRBJ2-7
CASSDGGRSDEQYF
TGTGCCAGCAGTGACGGCGGGAGAAGCGACGAGCAGTACTTC
>TRBD2|TRBV13|NA|TRBJ2-2
CASSSERERAGELFF
TGTGCCAGCAGCTCAGAGCGGGAGAGGGCCGGGGAGCTGTTTTTT
>TRBD2|TRBV11-2|once|TRBJ2-1
CASSLGLAGGPYEQFF
TGTGCCAGCAGCTTAGGTCTAGCGGGAGGGCCATATGAGCAGTTCTTC
>NA|TRBV27|NA|TRBJ2-1
CASSLYSQNNEQFF
TGTGCCAGCAGTCTGTACAGCCAAAACAATGAGCAGTTCTTC
>TRBD2|TRBV19|NA|TRBJ2-1
CASTSPSGRSHEQFF
TGTGCCAGTACCTCCCCTAGCGGGAGATCCCATGAGCAGTTCTTC
>NA|TRBV6-1|NA|TRBJ2-3
CASSLSRGENTQYF
TGTGCCAGCAGTCTATCCAGGGGGGAAAATACGCAGTATTTT
>TRBD1|TRBV10-3|NA|TRBJ2-7
CAISDRTGAVWEQYF
TGTGCCATCAGTGATAGGACAGGGGCGGTCTGGGAGCAGTACTTC
>NA|TRBV30|NA|TRBJ1-2
CAWSDRRYYGYTF
TGTGCCTGGAGTGACAGGCGGTACTATGGCTACACCTTC
>TRBD1|TRBV7-8|NA|TRBJ2-7
CASSSTGTGGVQYF
TGTGCCAGCAGCTCGACCGGGACAGGGGGCGTGCAGTACTTC
>NA|TRBV18|NA|TRBJ1-5
CASSPSGGGNQPQHF
TGTGCCAGCTCACCATCCGGGGGCGGCAATCAGCCCCAGCATTTT
>NA|TRBV11-3|NA|TRBJ2-7
CASNKGMGEQYF
TGTGCCAGCAACAAGGGGATGGGCGAGCAGTACTTC
>TRBD1|TRBV6-5|NA|TRBJ1-2
CASKLGQGGYTF
TGTGCCAGCAAACTCGGACAGGGAGGCTACACCTTC
>NA|TRBV7-3|NA|TRBJ2-7
CASSEHLGYEQYF
TGTGCCAGCAGCGAGCATCTGGGGTACGAGCAGTACTTC
>NA|TRBV18|NA|TRBJ2-7
CASSPTGLDSYEQYF
TGTGCCAGCTCACCCACAGGGCTAGATTCCTACGAGCAGTACTTC
>TRBD2|TRBV27|NA|TRBJ2-7
CASSLSTSAFYEQYF
TGTGCCAGCAGTTTATCGACTAGCGCATTCTACGAGCAGTACTTC
>NA|TRBV30|NA|TRBJ1-5
CAWSVQGNQPQHF
TGTGCCTGGAGTGTACAGGGCAATCAGCCCCAGCATTTT
>NA|TRBV18|NA|TRBJ1-1
CASSPPPAQGPMNTEAFF
TGTGCCAGCTCACCTCCACCCGCACAGGGCCCCATGAACACTGAAGCTTTCTTT
>TRBD1|TRBV6-1|NA|TRBJ2-3
CASREQGASGTDTQYF
TGTGCCAGCAGGGAACAGGGGGCAAGCGGCACAGATACGCAGTATTTT
>NA|TRBV18|NA|TRBJ1-1
CASSRTSTTTEAFF
TGTGCCAGCTCACGGACATCTACAACCACTGAAGCTTTCTTT
>NA|TRBV9|NA|TRBJ2-5
CASSPFGPNQETQYF
TGTGCCAGCAGCCCTTTTGGACCCAACCAAGAGACCCAGTACTTC
>TRBD2|TRBV5-4|NA|TRBJ2-3
CASSLAKREGSDTQYF
TGTGCCAGCAGCTTGGCCAAGCGGGAGGGCAGTGATACGCAGTATTTT
>NA|TRBV5-1|NA|TRBJ2-3
CASRRRERTDTQYF
TGCGCCAGCAGGCGGCGGGAACGCACAGATACGCAGTATTTT
>NA|TRBV7-2|NA|TRBJ2-6
CASSLVGQAGANVLTF
TGTGCCAGCAGCTTAGTTGGGCAGGCTGGGGCCAACGTCCTGACTTTC
>NA|TRBV6-6|NA|TRBJ1-1
CASRAAVGEAFF
TGTGCCAGCAGGGCGGCCGTCGGTGAAGCTTTCTTT
>NA|TRBV11-2|NA|TRBJ2-1
CASSLQSLSYNEQFF
TGTGCCAGCAGCTTACAGTCCCTCTCCTACAATGAGCAGTTCTTC
>NA|TRBV18|NA|TRBJ1-2
CASSPPSRDYGYTF
TGTGCCAGCTCACCCCCGTCAAGGGACTATGGCTACACCTTC
>NA|TRBV14|NA|TRBJ2-5
CASSQRTVSGETQYF
TGTGCCAGCAGCCAAAGGACAGTCTCGGGGGAGACCCAGTACTTC
>NA|TRBV4-3|NA|TRBJ1-4
CASSQGKGATNEKLFF
TGCGCCAGCAGCCAAGGGAAGGGGGCAACTAATGAAAAACTGTTTTTT
>TRBD2|TRBV4-3|NA|TRBJ2-1
CASSMGLAEYNEQFF
TGCGCCAGCTCAATGGGACTAGCGGAATACAATGAGCAGTTCTTC
>NA|TRBV9|NA|TRBJ2-7
CASSPSMSSSYEQYF
TGTGCCAGCAGCCCCAGTATGTCCAGCTCCTACGAGCAGTACTTC
>NA|TRBV6-5|NA|TRBJ1-2
CASRYATRAVYTF
TGTGCCAGCAGGTACGCGACGCGAGCAGTCTACACCTTC
>NA|TRBV5-1|NA|TRBJ1-1
CASSILDPNTEAFF
TGCGCCAGCAGCATCCTGGACCCAAACACTGAAGCTTTCTTT
>NA|TRBV7-9|NA|TRBJ1-5
CASSLGGRLGQPQHF
TGTGCCAGCAGCTTAGGTGGGCGACTCGGCCAGCCCCAGCATTTT
>NA|TRBV30|NA|TRBJ2-3
CAWSSLRGDTQYF
TGTGCCTGGAGTTCCCTGAGGGGAGATACGCAGTATTTT
>TRBD1|TRBV7-8|NA|TRBJ1-5
CASSYRQGTNQPQHF
TGTGCCAGCAGCTACCGACAGGGTACCAATCAGCCCCAGCATTTT
>NA|TRBV30|NA|TRBJ1-1
CAWTKGLNTEAFF
TGTGCCTGGACGAAGGGGCTGAACACTGAAGCTTTCTTT
>TRBD1|TRBV29-1|once|TRBJ2-7
CSVGKGQGAFGEQYF
TGCAGCGTTGGAAAGGGACAGGGGGCGTTTGGCGAGCAGTACTTC
>NA|TRBV14|NA|TRBJ2-1
CASSPGLPPRDEQFF
TGTGCCAGCAGTCCAGGGTTGCCGCCACGGGATGAGCAGTTCTTC
>NA|TRBV6-6|NA|TRBJ2-7
CASSSLSGVYEQYF
TGTGCCAGCAGTTCCCTGTCGGGAGTGTACGAGCAGTACTTC
>NA|TRBV10-3|once|TRBJ2-7
CAISAAYEQYF
TGTGCCATCAGTGCCGCCTACGAGCAGTACTTC
>NA|TRBV27|NA|TRBJ2-7
CASMRGDEQYF
TGTGCCAGCATGAGAGGGGACGAGCAGTACTTC